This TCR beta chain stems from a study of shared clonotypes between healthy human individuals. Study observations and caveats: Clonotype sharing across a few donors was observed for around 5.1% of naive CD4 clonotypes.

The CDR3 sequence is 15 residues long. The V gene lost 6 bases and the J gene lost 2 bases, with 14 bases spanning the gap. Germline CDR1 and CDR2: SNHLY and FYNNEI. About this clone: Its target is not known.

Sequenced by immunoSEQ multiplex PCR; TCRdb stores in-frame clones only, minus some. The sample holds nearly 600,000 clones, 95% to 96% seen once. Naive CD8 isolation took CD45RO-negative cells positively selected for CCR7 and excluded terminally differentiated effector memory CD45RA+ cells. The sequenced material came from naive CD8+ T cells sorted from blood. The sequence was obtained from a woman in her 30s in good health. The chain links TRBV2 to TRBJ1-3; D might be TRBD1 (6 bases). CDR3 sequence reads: CASRTRGTAGNTIYF. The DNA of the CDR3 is TGTGCCAGCAGAACCAGGGGAACTGCTGGAAACACCATATATTTT.